This T cell receptor beta chain appears in the sequencing data of a study of graft-versus-host responses after intestinal transplantation. For the study at large: Recipients got multivisceral, liver-intestinal, or isolated intestinal transplants. Study-level points and caveats: Recipient bone marrow held GvH clones, some seen earlier in ileum or blood.

Data came from immunoSEQ multiplex PCR; TCRdb stores just in-frame clones and leaves some out. The table lists approximately 94,000 clones, roughly 87% of them singletons, with over 0.95% in the top ten. The CDR3 consists of 13 residues. Germline CDR1 SGHRS, CDR2 YFSETQ. The ends were cut back, 0 bases at V and 1 base at J, with 4 bases in the middle. Regarding this clone: Its antigen is currently unknown.

The chain carries TRBV5-1 and TRBJ1-1; no reliable D call. The source of this sequence is a human donor who was the organ donor for an intestinal transplant. This specimen was unstimulated CD4+ T cells sorted from spleen or lymph node cells, taken before transplant. DNA of the CDR3: TGCGCCAGCAGCTTGGGGGCGAACACTGAAGCTTTCTTT. This codes for CASSLGANTEAFF.